This T cell receptor (beta chain) was captured by sequencing in a study of beta chain features in type 1 diabetes. Whole-study results and caveats: Patients and controls would be equally affected if PCR favored shorter templates.

Trimming removed 4 bases from V and 7 bases from J; junction bases left unmatched: 6. The CDR3 contains 14 residues. The V gene's germline CDR1 is SGHRS and CDR2 YFSETQ. The isolated RNA, all of it, was reverse transcribed, so expressed TCRB transcripts were what got sequenced. Profiling relied on immunoSEQ multiplex PCR, and the TCRdb table lists in-frame clones only, not all of them. Counted here are some 300,000 clones, about 8.5% occurring once; the ten biggest clones make up approximately 1%. CD4+ naive, central memory, regulatory and stem cell-like memory subsets were isolated by sorting on CD45RO/CCR7/CD25/CD127/CD95/CD27. This clone has just a few counts. The antigen remains unidentified. Other nucleotide sequences from this sample produce the same CDR3.

The V and J genes are TRBV5-1 and TRBJ2-7; 12 nucleotides align to TRBD1. This receptor was obtained from a woman aged 18-29 years in good health. Sequencing input: central memory CD4+ T cells from blood. The CDR3 DNA reads as TGCGCCAGCAGCCCGGGACAGGGGGCCAGGGAGCAGTACGTC. Protein sequence: CASSPGQGAREQYV.